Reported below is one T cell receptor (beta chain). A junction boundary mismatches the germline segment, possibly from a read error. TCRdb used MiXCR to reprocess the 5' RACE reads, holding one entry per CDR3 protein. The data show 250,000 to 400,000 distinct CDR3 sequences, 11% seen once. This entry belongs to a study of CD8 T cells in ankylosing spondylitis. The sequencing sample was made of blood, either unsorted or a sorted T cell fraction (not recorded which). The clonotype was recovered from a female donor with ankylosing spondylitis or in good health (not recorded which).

CDR3 DNA sequence: TGTGCCACCGACCGGGAGGGCAGTCCTTATAATTCCCCCCTCCACTTT. Its protein is CATDREGSPYNSPLHF. The chain joins TRBV7-9 to TRBJ1-6, with D unresolved. Per germline, CDR1 SEHNR and CDR2 FQNEAQ (reference sequence). This CDR3 contains 16 residues. The whole variable domain, filled in from reference TRBV7-9 and TRBJ1-6, reads DTGVSQNPRHKITKRGQNVTFRCDPISEHNRLYWYRQTLGQGPEFLTYFQNEAQLEKSRLLSDRFSAERPKGSFSTLEIQRTEQGDSAMYLCATDREGSPYNSPLHFGNGTRLTVT.